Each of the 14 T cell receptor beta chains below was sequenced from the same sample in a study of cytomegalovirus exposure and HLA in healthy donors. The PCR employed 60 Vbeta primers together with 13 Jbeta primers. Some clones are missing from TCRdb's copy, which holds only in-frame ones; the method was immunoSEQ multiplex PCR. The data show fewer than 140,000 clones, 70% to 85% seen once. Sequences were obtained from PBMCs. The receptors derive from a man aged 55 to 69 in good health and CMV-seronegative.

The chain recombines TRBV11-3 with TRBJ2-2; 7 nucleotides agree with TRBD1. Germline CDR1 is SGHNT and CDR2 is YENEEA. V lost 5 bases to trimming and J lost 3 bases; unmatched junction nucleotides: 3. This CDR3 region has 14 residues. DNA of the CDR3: TGTGCCAGCAGCCCGACAGGGTACACCGGGGAGCTGTTTTTT. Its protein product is CASSPTGYTGELFF.

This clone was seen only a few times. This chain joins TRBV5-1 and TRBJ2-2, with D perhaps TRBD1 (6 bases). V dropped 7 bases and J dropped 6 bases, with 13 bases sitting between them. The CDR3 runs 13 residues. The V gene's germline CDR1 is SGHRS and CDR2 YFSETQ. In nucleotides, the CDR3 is TGCGCCAGCGTCGAACAGGGATCCGGGGAGCTGTTTTTT. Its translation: CASVEQGSGELFF.

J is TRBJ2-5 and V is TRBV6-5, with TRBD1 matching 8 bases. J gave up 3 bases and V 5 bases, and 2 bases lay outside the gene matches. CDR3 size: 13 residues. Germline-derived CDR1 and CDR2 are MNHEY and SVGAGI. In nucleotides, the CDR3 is TGTGCCAGCAGTAAGGACAGGGAAGAGACCCAGTACTTC. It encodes CASSKDREETQYF.

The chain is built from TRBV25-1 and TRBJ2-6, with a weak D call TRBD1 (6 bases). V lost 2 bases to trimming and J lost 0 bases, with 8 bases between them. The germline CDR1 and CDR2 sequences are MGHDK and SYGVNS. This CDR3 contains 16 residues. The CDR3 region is CASSEQGHSGANVLTF. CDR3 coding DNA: TGTGCCAGCAGTGAACAGGGACACTCTGGGGCCAACGTCCTGACTTTC.

The CDR3 here is CASSTQGQIYNEQFF. CDR3 DNA: TGTGCCAGCAGCACTCAGGGGCAGATATACAATGAGCAGTTCTTC. The rearrangement uses TRBV7-2 and TRBJ2-1, with D perhaps TRBD1 (6 bases). In germline, CDR1 is SGHTA, CDR2 FQGNSA. This CDR3 region has 15 residues. V gave up 5 bases and J gave up 4 bases, with 15 bases separating them.

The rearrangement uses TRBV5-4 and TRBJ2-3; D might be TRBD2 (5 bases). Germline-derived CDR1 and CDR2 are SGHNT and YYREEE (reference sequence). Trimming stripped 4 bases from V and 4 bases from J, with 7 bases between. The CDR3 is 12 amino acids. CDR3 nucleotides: TGTGCCAGCAGCCTGGACTCAGATACGCAGTATTTT. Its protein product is CASSLDSDTQYF.

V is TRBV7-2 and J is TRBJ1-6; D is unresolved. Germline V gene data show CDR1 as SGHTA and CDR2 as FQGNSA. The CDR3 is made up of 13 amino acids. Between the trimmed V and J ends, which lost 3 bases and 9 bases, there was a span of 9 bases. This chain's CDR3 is CASSFGGGSPLHF. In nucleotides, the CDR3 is TGTGCCAGCAGCTTCGGCGGTGGTTCACCCCTCCACTTT.

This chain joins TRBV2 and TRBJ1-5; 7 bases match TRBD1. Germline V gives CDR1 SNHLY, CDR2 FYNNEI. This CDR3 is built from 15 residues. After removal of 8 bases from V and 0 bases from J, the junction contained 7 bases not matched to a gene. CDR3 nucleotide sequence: TGTGCCAGCTCCCACGGGACAGCTAGCAATCAGCCCCAGCATTTT. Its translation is CASSHGTASNQPQHF.

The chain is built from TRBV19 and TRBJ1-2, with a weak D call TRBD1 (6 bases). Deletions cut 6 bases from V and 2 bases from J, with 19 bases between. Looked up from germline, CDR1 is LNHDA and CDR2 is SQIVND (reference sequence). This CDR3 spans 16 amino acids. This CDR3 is CASSTAVGHRNYGYTF. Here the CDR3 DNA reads TGTGCCAGTAGCACCGCCGTGGGACACCGAAACTATGGCTACACCTTC.

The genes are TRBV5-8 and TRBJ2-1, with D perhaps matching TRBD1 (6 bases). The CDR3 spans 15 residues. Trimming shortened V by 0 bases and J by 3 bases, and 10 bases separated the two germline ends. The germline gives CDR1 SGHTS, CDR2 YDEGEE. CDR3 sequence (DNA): TGTGCCAGCAGCTTGGGCCAGGGGTTCTACAATGAGCAGTTCTTC. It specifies CASSLGQGFYNEQFF.

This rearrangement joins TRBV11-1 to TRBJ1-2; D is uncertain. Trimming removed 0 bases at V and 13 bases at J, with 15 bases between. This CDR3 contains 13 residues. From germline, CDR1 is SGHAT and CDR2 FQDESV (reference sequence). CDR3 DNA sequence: TGTGCCAGCAGCTTAGCGCTTGGCAGGCGCTTCACCTTC. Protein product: CASSLALGRRFTF.

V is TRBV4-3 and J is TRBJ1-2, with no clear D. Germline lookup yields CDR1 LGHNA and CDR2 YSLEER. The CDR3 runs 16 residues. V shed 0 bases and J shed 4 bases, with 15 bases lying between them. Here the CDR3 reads CASSQEILTFFYGYTF. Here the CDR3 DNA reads TGCGCCAGCAGCCAAGAGATCCTAACCTTCTTCTATGGCTACACCTTC.

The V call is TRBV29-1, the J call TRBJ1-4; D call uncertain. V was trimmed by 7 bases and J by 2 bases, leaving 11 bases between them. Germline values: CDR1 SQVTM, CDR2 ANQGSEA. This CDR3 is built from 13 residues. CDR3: CSGAQNTNEKLFF. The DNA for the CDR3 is TGCAGCGGGGCACAGAACACTAATGAAAAACTGTTTTTT.

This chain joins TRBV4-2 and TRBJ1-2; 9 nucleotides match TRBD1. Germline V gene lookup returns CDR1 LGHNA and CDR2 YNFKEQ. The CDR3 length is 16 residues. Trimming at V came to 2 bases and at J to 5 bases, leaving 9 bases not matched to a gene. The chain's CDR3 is CASSQNSWDREYGYTF. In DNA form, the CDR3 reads TGTGCCAGCAGCCAAAATTCCTGGGACAGGGAGTATGGCTACACCTTC.